The 15 T cell receptor beta chains below all came from one sample that was sequenced in a study of blood T cells in healthy people across ages. Primed by a sample-barcoded 5' primer and a J-beta primer mix, a second PCR proceeded for roughly 7 to 12 cycles. One entry per CDR3 protein results from TCRdb running MiXCR on the 5' RACE reads. The table records about 940,000 distinct CDR3 sequences, around 46% of them present only once. What was sequenced was blood. The source of these receptors is a man aged 30 to 45 in good health.

This chain connects TRBV19 to TRBJ1-1, with D perhaps matching TRBD1 (5 bases). The germline CDR1 and CDR2 sequences are LNHDA and SQIVND (reference sequence). Trimming shortened V by 7 bases and J by 4 bases, and 13 bases separated the two germline ends. The CDR3 spans 13 residues. The CDR3 DNA reads TGTGCCAGTATCGGGAAGGGGAGCACTGAAGCTTTCTTT. As protein: CASIGKGSTEAFF.

This clonotype was recorded a few times. CDR3 amino acids: CASSQGGLLFNEQFF. DNA of the CDR3: TGCGCCAGCAGCCAAGGGGGCCTCTTGTTCAATGAGCAGTTCTTC. The chain carries TRBV4-3 and TRBJ2-1; the D gene is possibly TRBD1 (5 bases). The V and J ends lost 1 base and 6 bases respectively, with 13 bases between them. Germline V CDR1 and CDR2: LGHNA, YSLEER. The CDR3 runs 15 residues.

The V and J genes are TRBV6-2 or TRBV6-3 and TRBJ2-5, with a weak D call TRBD1 (7 bases). The CDR3 totals 15 residues. Trimming pared 2 bases from V and 11 bases from J, leaving 21 bases between. Germline V gene sequence: CDR1 MNHEY, CDR2 SVGEGT. CDR3 in amino acids: CASSYPSAGGNEQYF. As DNA, the CDR3 is TGTGCCAGCAGTTACCCTAGCGCAGGGGGTAATGAGCAGTACTTC.

This clonotype occurred once. V and J are TRBV28 and TRBJ2-7, with D tentatively TRBD1 (6 bases). CDR1 is MDHEN, CDR2 SYDVKM, per germline. Deletions cut 4 bases from V and 2 bases from J, with 12 bases between. The CDR3 has 14 amino acids. The CDR3: CASSSGENPYEQYF. CDR3 DNA sequence: TGTGCCAGCAGTTCAGGGGAAAACCCCTACGAGCAGTACTTC.

This chain connects TRBV27 to TRBJ2-7; 7 nucleotides align to TRBD1. The V and J ends lost 6 bases and 1 base, in that order; junction bases with no gene match: 3. This CDR3 comprises 13 residues. The germline V gene has CDR1 MNHEY and CDR2 SMNVEV (reference sequence). CDR3: CASRLTGSYEQYF. In DNA form, the CDR3 reads TGTGCCAGCAGACTGACAGGGTCCTACGAGCAGTACTTC.

Notes on this clonotype: One end of the junction does not line up with germline, which may come from a read error. V gene TRBV28 combines with J gene TRBJ2-7; D is undetermined. Germline loops: CDR1 MDHEN, CDR2 SYDVKM. The CDR3 extends over 15 amino acids. The CDR3 DNA is TGTGCTAGCAGTTCTCCGACTCGGATGTCCTACGAGCAGTACTTC. Translating it yields CASSSPTRMSYEQYF.

This chain joins TRBV5-1 and TRBJ2-3; TRBD2 matches at 9 bases. Germline lookup yields CDR1 SGHRS and CDR2 YFSETQ. J gave up 5 bases and V 4 bases, and 2 bases lay outside the gene matches. CDR3 length: 13 amino acids. In DNA form, the CDR3 reads TGCGCCAGCAGCGCACTAGCGGGAGATACGCAGTATTTT. Translated: CASSALAGDTQYF.

The chain has TRBV11-3 and TRBJ2-4; TRBD1 agrees at 9 bases. Looked up from germline, CDR1 is SGHNT and CDR2 is YENEEA. The trim removed 5 bases at V and 6 bases at J, leaving 8 bases unmatched. The CDR3 is 15 amino acids. CDR3 sequence (DNA): TGTGCCAGCAGCACGAGGACAGGGGAATTAAACATTCAGTACTTC. Amino acid sequence: CASSTRTGELNIQYF.

The chain couples TRBV2 to TRBJ1-5; 7 nucleotides agree with TRBD1. Germline values: CDR1 SNHLY, CDR2 FYNNEI. The CDR3 totals 15 residues. The trim removed 7 bases at V and 4 bases at J, leaving 10 bases unmatched. Written as DNA, the CDR3 is TGTGCCAGCAACTCAAGGGGACAGATAAATCAGCCCCAGCATTTT. The encoded protein is CASNSRGQINQPQHF.

This chain links TRBV28 with TRBJ2-4; D unclear. The V gene lost 6 bases and the J gene lost 5 bases, with 8 bases spanning the gap. CDR1 and CDR2 from the germline V gene are MDHEN and SYDVKM. This CDR3 comprises 12 residues. The CDR3 spells CASSVDQNIQYF. CDR3 in DNA: TGTGCCAGCAGCGTCGACCAAAACATTCAGTACTTC.

The chain carries TRBV3-1 and TRBJ1-2; 9 bases are a match to TRBD1. CDR1 and CDR2 (germline): LGHDT, YNNKEL (reference sequence). The CDR3 runs 15 residues. The V and J ends lost 3 bases and 3 bases, in that order; junction bases with no gene match: 5. The CDR3 bases are TGTGCCAGCAGCCATCGCCGGGACAGGGACTATGGCTACACCTTC. Translating gives CASSHRRDRDYGYTF.

V is TRBV20-1 and J is TRBJ2-3; 9 bases agree with TRBD2. The CDR3 spans 17 residues. Germline V lookup: CDR1 DFQATT, CDR2 SNEGSKA (reference sequence). With V trimmed by 3 bases and J by 0 bases, 10 bases remained unmatched. The DNA for the CDR3 is TGCAGTGCTAGGACGGCGGGGGGGCACTCTAGCACAGATACGCAGTATTTT. Protein: CSARTAGGHSSTDTQYF.

V is TRBV7-2 and J is TRBJ2-3; D is possibly TRBD1 (6 bases). This CDR3 is 15 amino acids long. V gave up 5 bases and J gave up 9 bases, with 21 bases separating them. Germline V gene lookup returns CDR1 SGHTA and CDR2 FQGNSA. The CDR3 loop reads CASSPYRYGGETQYF. DNA of the CDR3: TGTGCCAGCAGCCCCTATCGATATGGGGGCGAGACGCAGTATTTT.

The genes are TRBV5-1 and TRBJ2-3, with a possible D match to TRBD1 (6 bases). CDR1 and CDR2 (germline): SGHRS, YFSETQ. V lost 7 bases and J lost 2, with 17 bases in between. The CDR3 covers 15 residues. The CDR3, as DNA: TGCGCCAGCCTAAAACAGGGCCGGGACACAGATACGCAGTATTTT. This translates into CASLKQGRDTDTQYF. Together with reference TRBV5-1 and TRBJ2-3, the CDR3 gives the full variable domain: KAGVTQTPRYLIKTRGQQVTLSCSPISGHRSVSWYQQTPGQGLQFLFEYFSETQRNKGNFPGRFSGRQFSNSRSEMNVSTLELGDSALYLCASLKQGRDTDTQYFGPGTRLTVL.

The chain is built from TRBV7-2 and TRBJ2-5, with 8 nucleotides matching TRBD1. Germline-derived CDR1 and CDR2 are SGHTA and FQGNSA. Unmatched junction bases numbered 11, after V lost 3 bases and J lost 11 bases. The CDR3 consists of 14 residues. CDR3 residues: CASSFGAGGYGQYF. The CDR3 DNA follows: TGTGCCAGCAGCTTCGGCGCAGGGGGCTACGGGCAGTACTTC.